The subject of this entry is one T cell receptor (beta chain). The sample belongs to a study of control samples from healthy donors and cancer patients. Clones were read by immunoSEQ multiplex PCR, and TCRdb kept only the in-frame ones, dropping some. This sample yields 80,000 to 100,000 clones, of which 92% are seen a single time; around 3% belongs to the top ten. The specimen sequenced was blood. The receptor was isolated from a human donor in good health. The donor label of this sample is uncertain.

CDR3 DNA sequence: TGTGCCAGCAGTGAGGGACAGGCCCCGAACACCGGGGAGCTGTTTTTT. It yields the protein CASSEGQAPNTGELFF. The chain combines TRBV2 with TRBJ2-2; 8 bases fit TRBD1. Looked up from germline, CDR1 is SNHLY and CDR2 is FYNNEI. The J segment lost 0 bases and the V segment lost 3 bases, leaving 3 bases of the junction unmatched. The CDR3 covers 16 residues. Together with reference TRBV2 and TRBJ2-2, the CDR3 gives the full variable domain: EPEVTQTPSHQVTQMGQEVILRCVPISNHLYFYWYRQILGQKVEFLVSFYNNEISEKSEIFDDQFSVERPDGSNFTLKIRSTKLEDSAMYFCASSEGQAPNTGELFFGEGSRLTVL.